Listed below are T cell receptor beta chains from one sample, sequenced in a study of T-cell reconstitution after alpha-beta-depleted transplantation in children. TCRdb reprocessed the PCR reads with MiXCR, giving one entry per CDR3 protein. Seen here are some 190,000 distinct CDR3 sequences, more than 9.5% observed once, and the top ten hold approximately 13%. The specimen comprised PBMCs, sampled before TCRalphabeta/CD19-depleted stem cell transplant. Source of these receptors: a boy between 2 and 15 years old with acute myeloid leukemia, due to receive a stem cell transplant. CDR3s include the opening cysteine and the closing phenylalanine or tryptophan. D genes are given only for firm matches. Not every row has a clone size; where given, it reads once, few, many or a size class.

clone_size	d_call	v_call	j_call	cdr3_aa	cdr3_nt
many	-	TRBV7-6	TRBJ2-5	CASSQRLPEQETQYF	TGTGCCAGCAGTCAGCGATTGCCAGAGCAAGAGACCCAGTACTTC
-	-	TRBV24-1	TRBJ2-1	CATGGDSGSYNEQFF	TGTGCCACCGGGGGGGACAGTGGAAGTTACAATGAGCAGTTCTTC
many	-	TRBV20-1	TRBJ1-1	CSARVWARGTEAFF	TGCAGTGCTAGAGTTTGGGCGCGCGGCACTGAAGCTTTCTTT
many	TRBD2	TRBV20-1	TRBJ2-7	CSVPAAGGPYEQYF	TGCAGTGTTCCGGCGGCGGGGGGACCCTACGAGCAGTACTTC
many	-	TRBV13	TRBJ1-5	CASSPPAYSNQPQHF	TGTGCCAGCAGCCCACCGGCCTATAGCAATCAGCCCCAGCATTTT
many	-	TRBV6-5	TRBJ1-6	CASSYSISWSPLHF	TGTGCCAGCAGTTACTCGATATCGTGGTCACCCCTCCACTTT
many	TRBD2	TRBV29-1	TRBJ2-7	CSVGYSGIRKYEQYF	TGCAGCGTTGGATATAGCGGGATAAGAAAGTACGAGCAGTACTTC
many	-	TRBV20-1	TRBJ2-1	CSARARNSYNEQFF	TGCAGTGCTAGAGCTAGGAATTCCTACAATGAGCAGTTCTTC
many	-	TRBV29-1	TRBJ1-1	CSVGSRNTEAFF	TGCAGCGTTGGAAGCAGGAACACTGAAGCTTTCTTT
few	-	TRBV19	TRBJ2-5	CASSKTTGNQETQYF	TGTGCCAGTAGCAAGACGACGGGAAACCAAGAGACCCAGTACTTC
many	-	TRBV5-1	TRBJ2-1	CASSLVLGDNEQFF	TGCGCCAGCAGCTTGGTCCTGGGGGACAATGAGCAGTTCTTC